The 17 T cell receptor beta chains reported below all come from one sample, sequenced in a study of T cells in Graves' hyperthyroidism and ophthalmopathy (dated by TCRdb to the late 2010s). Libraries came from multiplex PCR. This sample was sequenced with an Illumina HiSeq 2000. Amplification of TCR beta CDR3 regions was carried out from RNA transcripts. A first-round RT-PCR of the TCR CDR3 used the HTBI primer set with the Qiagen OneStep RT-PCR kit. TCRdb reprocessed the public reads (quality trimming at Q25 with fastp, clone calling with MiXCR) and kept in-frame beta chains. Rows merge per CDR3 protein into single entries with the most common DNA and genes. This sample is represented by more than 350,000 distinct CDR3 sequences; under 15% of them were singletons. Approximately 30% of the sample is taken by the ten largest. The sample was blood. The source is a woman aged 25 to 39 with Graves' hyperthyroidism.

The chain employs TRBV6-1 and TRBJ2-5; 9 bases align to TRBD2. The ends lost 6 bases at V and 3 bases at J; junction bases unmatched: 8. The CDR3 runs to 15 residues. Germline CDR1 MNHNS, CDR2 SASEGT. The DNA of the CDR3 is TGTGCCAGCAGCCAGGTGCCTAGCGGGGAAGAGACCCAGTACTTC. This sequence encodes CASSQVPSGEETQYF.

This clonotype was observed many times. J is TRBJ2-2 and V is TRBV30, with 8 positions matching TRBD1. The CDR3 length is 13 residues. Per the germline V gene, CDR1 is GTSNPN and CDR2 is SVGIG (reference sequence). V gave up 5 bases and J gave up 6 bases; unmatched junction bases: 5. The chain's CDR3 is CAWERTGPGELFF. The DNA for the CDR3 is TGTGCCTGGGAGAGGACAGGGCCCGGGGAGCTGTTTTTT.

As for this clonotype: A much bigger clone sits one base away, suggesting this may be a read error. This rearrangement joins TRBV6-9 to TRBJ1-2; D is possibly TRBD1 (6 bases). The CDR3 runs 13 residues. Germline V CDR1 and CDR2: MNHGY, SVAAGI. The CDR3 here is CASSYPRGYGHTF. The CDR3 DNA reads as TGTGCCAGCAGTTACCCCAGGGGATATGGCCACACCTTC.

The J gene is TRBJ2-1, the V gene TRBV7-9; maybe TRBD2 (5 bases). The V end lost 9 bases, the J end lost 9 bases, and 12 bases lay between the germline ends. This CDR3 region has 11 residues. In germline, CDR1 is SEHNR, CDR2 FQNEAQ (reference sequence). The CDR3 DNA is TGTGCCAGTGCATTTAGCGCTGAGCAGTTCTTC. Protein: CASAFSAEQFF.

The rearrangement uses TRBV24-1 and TRBJ1-5, with no clear D. The germline V gene encodes CDR1 KGHDR and CDR2 SFDVKD. The CDR3 is 14 amino acids. Between the trimmed V and J ends, which lost 3 bases and 6 bases, there was a span of 11 bases. The CDR3 region has the DNA TGTGCCACCAGTGATCCGGGAATTGCTCAGCCCCAGCATTTT. Amino acids: CATSDPGIAQPQHF.

The chain links TRBV4-2 to TRBJ2-1, with TRBD2 matching over 7 bases. The CDR3 consists of 16 residues. V trimming: 1 base; J trimming: 6 bases; junction bases outside the gene matches: 9. Germline V CDR1 and CDR2: LGHNA, YNFKEQ. CDR3 sequence reads: CASSQARTSGGNEQFF. Written as DNA, the CDR3 is TGTGCCAGCAGCCAAGCACGGACTAGTGGAGGCAATGAGCAGTTCTTC.

The chain uses TRBV9 and TRBJ2-5; no definite D call. CDR3 length: 15 residues. Deletions cut 2 bases from V and 1 base from J, with 12 bases between. CDR1 is SGDLS and CDR2 is YYNGEE in the germline V gene. This CDR3 reads CASSVIDGLQETQYF. CDR3 in DNA: TGTGCCAGCAGCGTCATAGACGGTCTCCAAGAGACCCAGTACTTC.

V usage is TRBV20-1 and J usage is TRBJ1-3; no firm D call. The CDR3 is made up of 14 amino acids. V was pared by 2 bases and J by 0 bases, with 8 bases between. Germline lookup yields CDR1 DFQATT and CDR2 SNEGSKA (reference sequence). The CDR3: CSARKESSGNTIYF. The CDR3 bases are TGCAGTGCTAGAAAGGAGAGCTCTGGAAACACCATATATTTT.

This clonotype was detected many times. The chain links TRBV10-2 to TRBJ2-3; TRBD2 aligns across 9 bases. This CDR3 has 15 amino acids. Looked up from germline, CDR1 is WSHSY and CDR2 is SAAADI. V lost 4 bases and J lost 3; bases outside the gene matches: 5. CDR3 sequence: CASSVEAGGTDTQYF. CDR3 DNA sequence: TGCGCCAGCAGTGTCGAGGCGGGAGGGACAGATACGCAGTATTTT.

This chain uses TRBV10-3 with TRBJ1-5; maybe TRBD1 (5 bases). Germline assignment: CDR1 ENHRY and CDR2 SYGVKD. The CDR3 sequence is 14 residues long. Trimming pared 10 bases from V and 2 bases from J, leaving 15 bases between. In DNA form, the CDR3 reads TGTGCCACCTCGGCCGGGGGGGGCAATCAGCCCCAGCATTTT. This gives the protein CATSAGGGNQPQHF.

This clonotype was observed a few times. The J gene is TRBJ2-3, the V gene TRBV9, with TRBD2 matching 11 bases. The CDR3 loop spans 15 amino acids. V shed 2 bases and J 6 bases; nucleotides not matched to a gene: 5. Germline V CDR1 and CDR2: SGDLS, YYNGEE. This CDR3 reads CASSVAGTSGDTQYF. The CDR3 DNA sequence: TGTGCCAGCAGCGTGGCCGGGACTAGCGGTGATACGCAGTATTTT.

The rearrangement uses TRBV28 and TRBJ2-5; 9 positions agree with TRBD1. This CDR3 contains 13 residues. From germline, CDR1 is MDHEN and CDR2 SYDVKM. The V gene end was trimmed by 4 bases and the J gene end by 14 bases; junction bases not matched to a gene: 11. The CDR3 coding sequence is TGTGCCAGCAGTTGGGACAGGGAATTCTTCTCCTACTTC. Translating gives CASSWDREFFSYF.

The chain combines TRBV9 with TRBJ2-3; D is possibly TRBD2 (6 bases). The CDR3 consists of 15 residues. V was clipped by 4 bases and J by 1 base, with 13 bases between them. CDR1 SGDLS and CDR2 YYNGEE come from the germline V gene. The CDR3 loop reads CASSPTASGTDTQYF. DNA for the CDR3: TGTGCCAGCAGCCCGACGGCTAGCGGCACAGATACGCAGTATTTT.

There are many counts of this clonotype. The rearrangement joins TRBV3-1 to TRBJ1-1, with D uncertain. From germline, CDR1 is LGHDT and CDR2 YNNKEL (reference sequence). The CDR3 loop spans 14 amino acids. Trimming stripped 0 bases from V and 0 bases from J, with 5 bases between. CDR3 nucleotides: TGTGCCAGCAGCCAAGAGATAATGAACACTGAAGCTTTCTTT. Its protein is CASSQEIMNTEAFF.

This clonotype showed up just a few times. The genes are TRBV27 and TRBJ2-2, with D possibly TRBD2 on 6 matching bases. This CDR3 comprises 13 residues. The germline CDR1 and CDR2 sequences are MNHEY and SMNVEV (reference sequence). V shed 6 bases and J shed 7 bases, with 12 bases lying between them. CDR3 region: CASRRLGGGELFF. The CDR3 DNA is TGTGCCAGCAGGCGGTTGGGGGGCGGGGAGCTGTTTTTT.

This chain joins TRBV4-1 and TRBJ2-1; tentative D call: TRBD1 (5 bases). V was pared by 0 bases and J by 5 bases, with 14 bases between. This CDR3 is 16 amino acids long. The germline V gene encodes CDR1 MGHRA and CDR2 YSYEKL. Here the CDR3 DNA reads TGCGCCAGCAGCCAAGAGCAGGGATATGGCCACAATGAGCAGTTCTTC. Amino acids: CASSQEQGYGHNEQFF.

The table lists this clonotype with many counts. The chain is built from TRBV11-2 and TRBJ2-1, with D perhaps TRBD1 (5 bases). CDR3 length equals 13 residues. Per the germline V gene, CDR1 is SGHAT and CDR2 is FQNNGV. The CDR3 nucleotides read TGTGCAACAAATGGGGCAGGATACAATGAGCAGTTCTTC. Residues: CATNGAGYNEQFF.